Listed below are T cell receptor beta chains from one sample, sequenced in a study of blood T cells in healthy people across ages. MiXCR, applied by TCRdb to the 5' RACE reads, yields one record per CDR3 protein. Of approximately 1.5 million distinct CDR3 sequences detected, roughly 30% appear once; the ten largest clones hold about 11%. The sample consisted of blood. These receptors were taken from a woman between 25 and 40 years old in good health. Both conserved end residues are trimmed from each CDR3.

cdr3_aa: ATSPSGGTGDTQY
v_call: TRBV6-5
cdr3_length: 13

cdr3_aa: ARSLSGRETQY
v_call: TRBV3-1
cdr3_length: 11

cdr3_aa: SVEDNPNEQF
v_call: TRBV29-1
cdr3_length: 10

cdr3_aa: ASSPSDGTSTDTQY
v_call: TRBV7-9
cdr3_length: 14

cdr3_aa: SARREFYNEQF
v_call: TRBV20-1
cdr3_length: 11

cdr3_aa: ASSVEDRPVSSYEQY
v_call: TRBV9
cdr3_length: 15

cdr3_aa: SVERGQGAGYT
v_call: TRBV29-1
cdr3_length: 11

cdr3_aa: ASSFGGSTYNEQF
v_call: TRBV12-3/TRBV12-4
cdr3_length: 13

cdr3_aa: ASSQVAGRGDTQY
v_call: TRBV7-9
cdr3_length: 13

cdr3_aa: ASSKTGTGSNQPQH
v_call: TRBV11-2
cdr3_length: 14

cdr3_aa: AGSLEVREQF
v_call: TRBV7-8
cdr3_length: 10

cdr3_aa: ASSLAIIDLSAGELF
v_call: TRBV7-6
cdr3_length: 15

cdr3_aa: ASSLVASREAF
v_call: TRBV13
cdr3_length: 11

cdr3_aa: ASSYPSSGANVLT
v_call: TRBV28
cdr3_length: 13